A selection of T cell receptor beta chains follows, all from one sample in a study of read filtering for tumor transcriptome and immune sequencing. TCRdb re-called the reads through MiXCR, storing one row per CDR3 protein. The profile covers 62,000 or so distinct CDR3 sequences, with 20% to 25% appearing a single time and 17% taken by the ten largest. Material for sequencing was a population of CD138-negative cells sorted from bone marrow. These TCRs come from a donor at least 40 years old with multiple myeloma. CDR3s include the opening cysteine and the closing phenylalanine or tryptophan. A D gene is named only where the DNA matches it firmly. Only some rows state a clone size, as once, few, many or a class for expanded clones.

d_call | j_call | v_call | clone_size | cdr3_aa
TRBD2 | TRBJ2-5 | TRBV24-1 | many | CATSDFHSGGPGKETQYF
NA | TRBJ1-1 | TRBV4-1 | many | CASSQGGRGIEAFF
NA | TRBJ1-1 | TRBV20-1 | many | CSASAPRGRNSEAFF
NA | TRBJ1-3 | TRBV5-1 | NA | CASSLVPRGRSGNTIYF
NA | TRBJ2-3 | TRBV7-2 | many | CASTFTLKDTQYF
TRBD2 | TRBJ2-1 | TRBV6-1 | many | CASRPWSGRTYNEQFF
NA | TRBJ1-1 | TRBV7-8 | NA | CASSSRGGLTEAFF
NA | TRBJ2-1 | TRBV27 | many | CASAPGGFTYNEQFF
NA | TRBJ2-7 | TRBV2 | NA | CASSAPGGQTYEQYF
TRBD2 | TRBJ2-1 | TRBV7-2 | many | CASSPWTSGREVEQFF
TRBD1 | TRBJ1-2 | TRBV4-1 | few | CASSQISTGGANYGYTF
TRBD1 | TRBJ2-1 | TRBV2 | many | CASSPMTGDPYNEQFF
TRBD1 | TRBJ1-5 | TRBV18 | NA | CASSRTGGDQPQHF
TRBD2 | TRBJ2-5 | TRBV7-3 | many | CASSLKLGLAGNQETQYF
NA | TRBJ1-5 | TRBV5-1 | NA | CASSLGGGGNRPQHF
NA | TRBJ2-5 | TRBV7-9 | many | CASSSDRGPQETQYF
NA | TRBJ1-1 | TRBV20-1 | few | CSARSSGTVNTEAFF
TRBD1 | TRBJ2-5 | TRBV5-1 | many | CASSPDRGVETQYF
TRBD1 | TRBJ2-7 | TRBV28 | NA | CAISSHPYRGSYEQYF
NA | TRBJ1-4 | TRBV3-1 | many | CASSQTASNEKLFF
NA | TRBJ1-5 | TRBV7-2 | many | CASSLDPGYNQPQHF
TRBD1 | TRBJ1-1 | TRBV5-1 | many | CASSLGSTGSGTEAFF
NA | TRBJ2-3 | TRBV20-1 | many | CSASVPDTQYF
TRBD2 | TRBJ2-5 | TRBV28 | NA | CASSLPSGGESQETQYF
NA | TRBJ1-1 | TRBV7-9 | many | CASSLGGEVIGTEAFF
TRBD2 | TRBJ2-3 | TRBV29-1 | many | CSVPLAGGRYF
TRBD1 | TRBJ2-1 | TRBV6-5 | few | CASSCSAGTGGYNEQFF
TRBD2 | TRBJ2-5 | TRBV7-2 | NA | CASSQRLAGQETQYF
NA | TRBJ2-1 | TRBV28 | many | CASSQPQAAVYNEQFF
TRBD2 | TRBJ2-7 | TRBV3-1 | many | CASSPTSEAYYEQYF
NA | TRBJ1-1 | TRBV9 | many | CASSLYQASTEAFF
NA | TRBJ2-7 | TRBV12-3/TRBV12-4 | many | CASSLGPEQYF
NA | TRBJ1-5 | TRBV5-1 | few | CASSLDGTGRNQPQHF
NA | TRBJ2-3 | TRBV5-6 | NA | CASGWDQGGYRTDTQYF
TRBD2 | TRBJ2-7 | TRBV10-3 | few | CAISSAGGPYEQYF
NA | TRBJ2-7 | TRBV3-1 | many | CASSQGYSLLPYEQYF
NA | TRBJ1-1 | TRBV10-3 | NA | CAISEQEGGTEAFF
NA | TRBJ1-2 | TRBV5-1 | many | CASSPDTTQTNGYTF
TRBD2 | TRBJ2-7 | TRBV24-1 | many | CATSDQRGGVNEQYF
NA | TRBJ2-1 | TRBV21-1 | many | CASSKVGRVDYNEQFF
NA | TRBJ1-6 | TRBV20-1 | many | CSAGPRGRDSPLHF
NA | TRBJ2-1 | TRBV28 | few | CASSLRSSYNEQFF
NA | TRBJ2-1 | TRBV3-1 | many | CASSQEMVHNEQFF
TRBD2 | TRBJ2-1 | TRBV20-1 | many | CSAPGLAGEQFF
NA | TRBJ2-7 | TRBV7-6 | few | CASSLSGTSYEQYF